The 17 T cell receptor beta chains below were found in one sample sequenced in a study of cytomegalovirus exposure and HLA in healthy donors. PCR amplification relied on 60 Vbeta primers (plus 13 Jbeta primers). Assay used: immunoSEQ multiplex PCR; TCRdb lists only in-frame clones, some missing. The repertoire holds fewer than 150,000 clones, with roughly 80% as singletons. The sequencing input was PBMCs. The receptors stem from a man in his forties in good health and CMV-seronegative.

The rearrangement links TRBV19 to TRBJ1-4; D is undetermined. Germline CDR1 and CDR2: LNHDA and SQIVND (reference sequence). V shed 4 bases and J shed 5 bases, with 11 bases lying between them. The length of the CDR3 is 14 residues. The CDR3 bases are TGTGCCAGTAGTACTCCCGGCAGGAATGAAAAACTGTTTTTT. This sequence encodes CASSTPGRNEKLFF.

This chain uses TRBV13 with TRBJ1-1, with D unclear. The ends were cut back, 1 base at V and 4 bases at J, with 7 bases in the middle. Germline loops: CDR1 PRHDT, CDR2 FYEKMQ (reference sequence). CDR3 length: 13 amino acids. The CDR3 region has the DNA TGTGCCAGCAGCTTAGAGAGTCTCACTGAAGCTTTCTTT. It specifies CASSLESLTEAFF.

The chain couples TRBV27 to TRBJ1-1; a weak D match, TRBD1 (6 bases). Trimming took 4 bases from V and 1 from J, leaving 16 bases between them. The CDR3 loop spans 16 amino acids. Germline CDR1 MNHEY, CDR2 SMNVEV (reference sequence). The CDR3 region has the DNA TGTGCCAGCAGTTCCTTACCGGGACAAGGGAACACTGAAGCTTTCTTT. It specifies CASSSLPGQGNTEAFF.

The chain has TRBV15 and TRBJ2-7; 14 bases fit TRBD2. In germline, CDR1 is LNHNV, CDR2 YYDKDF (reference sequence). V was pared by 0 bases and J by 6 bases, with 10 bases of the junction left unmatched. The CDR3 sequence is 18 residues long. CDR3 sequence reads: CATSRDIGLAGGLAEQYF. CDR3 DNA: TGTGCCACCAGCAGAGATATTGGACTAGCGGGAGGACTGGCCGAGCAGTACTTC.

Only a few counts were recorded for this clone. The chain carries TRBV5-1 and TRBJ1-4; TRBD1 is a possible D gene (5 bases). Germline assignment: CDR1 SGHRS and CDR2 YFSETQ. V lost 0 bases and J lost 4, with 10 bases in between. The CDR3 is made up of 15 amino acids. CDR3 DNA sequence: TGCGCCAGCAGCTTGGGTCGACAGCATAATGAAAAACTGTTTTTT. As protein: CASSLGRQHNEKLFF.

This clone was seen once. The rearrangement uses TRBV4-2 and TRBJ2-3; 11 nucleotides align to TRBD2. Germline CDR1 LGHNA, CDR2 YNFKEQ. V trimming: 2 bases; J trimming: 4 bases; junction bases outside the gene matches: 2. This CDR3 has 15 residues. In DNA, the CDR3 is TGTGCCAGCAGCCAAACTAGCGGGGGACCAGATACGCAGTATTTT. Encoded protein: CASSQTSGGPDTQYF.

The chain has TRBV11-2 and TRBJ2-7; 7 nucleotides align to TRBD1. With V trimmed by 5 bases and J by 2 bases, 6 bases remained unmatched. This CDR3 comprises 14 residues. Germline V gives CDR1 SGHAT, CDR2 FQNNGV. CDR3 residues: CASSVNRGPYEQYF. For the CDR3, the DNA is TGTGCCAGCAGCGTAAACAGGGGCCCCTACGAGCAGTACTTC.

This rearrangement joins TRBV30 to TRBJ2-3; 9 positions match TRBD2. Looked up from germline, CDR1 is GTSNPN and CDR2 is SVGIG (reference sequence). This CDR3 is built from 15 residues. V lost 3 bases to trimming and J lost 0 bases; unmatched junction nucleotides: 4. The CDR3 region is CAWRGLAGSTDTQYF. Here the CDR3 DNA reads TGTGCCTGGAGGGGGCTAGCGGGGAGCACAGATACGCAGTATTTT.

Worth noting for this clone: At one end, the junction sequence differs from germline, possibly due to a read error. Other nucleotide sequences in the sample specify the same CDR3. The chain couples TRBV7-9 to TRBJ2-2; 8 bases are shared with TRBD2. Germline V CDR1 and CDR2: SEHNR, FQNEAQ (reference sequence). The CDR3 has 14 residues. In nucleotides, the CDR3 is TGTGCTAGCAGCTTTGGCGGGAGGTTCGGGGAGCTGTTTTTT. This codes for CASSFGGRFGELFF. Supplemented by reference TRBV7-9 and TRBJ2-2, the full variable domain reads DTGVSQNPRHKITKRGQNVTFRCDPISEHNRLYWYRQTLGQGPEFLTYFQNEAQLEKSRLLSDRFSAERPKGSFSTLEIQRTEQGDSAMYLCASSFGGRFGELFFGEGSRLTVL.

The CDR3 region is CASSLGGDRQGGVSSGANVLTF. The CDR3 DNA sequence: TGCGCCAGCAGTCTTGGCGGGGATCGACAAGGCGGCGTCTCTTCTGGGGCCAACGTCCTGACTTTC. J is TRBJ2-6 and V is TRBV23-1, with D tentatively TRBD2 (6 bases). TRBV23-1 is an open reading frame whose function is uncertain. This CDR3 has 22 residues. Trimming took 4 bases from V and 1 from J, leaving 29 bases between them.

The gene calls are TRBV6-5 and TRBJ1-2; tentatively, D is TRBD1 (6 bases). From germline, CDR1 is MNHEY and CDR2 SVGAGI. This CDR3 is 11 amino acids long. With 6 bases removed from V and 8 bases from J, the gap between germline ends came to 10 bases. Written as DNA, the CDR3 is TGTGCCAGCAGAAGGGACAACGGCTACACCTTC. Translating it yields CASRRDNGYTF.

The J gene is TRBJ2-3, the V gene TRBV27, with TRBD2 matching 8 bases. Germline V lookup: CDR1 MNHEY, CDR2 SMNVEV (reference sequence). There are 17 residues in the CDR3. V shed 1 base, J shed 4 bases, and the junction held 10 bases outside the gene matches. The CDR3 sequence: CASSLWGSGSTADTQYF. The CDR3 nucleotides are TGTGCCAGCAGTTTATGGGGGAGCGGGAGTACTGCAGATACGCAGTATTTT.

The table lists this clone with a count of one. The junction and the germline gene differ at one end; a read error may be behind it. This CDR3 reads CSSGGAGTEAFF. In DNA, the CDR3 is TGTTCCAGCGGAGGGGCAGGAACTGAAGCTTTCTTT. The rearrangement joins TRBV7-9 to TRBJ1-1; tentative D call: TRBD1 (5 bases). The CDR3 is 12 residues long. Germline V gives CDR1 SEHNR, CDR2 FQNEAQ (reference sequence).

The chain recombines TRBV2 with TRBJ2-1; 9 bases match TRBD2. CDR1 SNHLY and CDR2 FYNNEI come from the germline V gene. The V and J ends lost 3 bases and 4 bases, in that order; junction bases with no gene match: 4. The CDR3 loop spans 15 amino acids. The CDR3: CASSDPTSGYNEQFF. DNA for the CDR3: TGTGCCAGCAGTGACCCGACTAGCGGTTACAATGAGCAGTTCTTC.

The V call is TRBV28, the J call TRBJ2-3, with D maybe TRBD1 (6 bases). With 7 bases removed from V and 4 bases from J, the gap between germline ends came to 18 bases. There are 15 residues in the CDR3. Germline CDR1 MDHEN, CDR2 SYDVKM. The CDR3 here is CASTLGGARADTQYF. In nucleotides, the CDR3 is TGTGCCAGCACCTTAGGGGGTGCTAGAGCAGATACGCAGTATTTT.

V gene TRBV9 combines with J gene TRBJ2-5, with D possibly TRBD1 on 6 matching bases. The CDR3 covers 14 residues. The germline CDR1 and CDR2 sequences are SGDLS and YYNGEE. The ends were cut back, 0 bases at V and 7 bases at J, with 13 bases in the middle. This chain's CDR3 is CASSVGQALGTQYF. The CDR3 DNA reads as TGTGCCAGCAGCGTAGGACAGGCATTAGGGACCCAGTACTTC.

The genes are TRBV23-1 and TRBJ1-5; tentatively, D is TRBD1 (5 bases). TRBV23-1 is sorted into the ORF group, with uncertain function. The ends were cut back, 8 bases at V and 4 bases at J, with 27 bases in the middle. The CDR3 extends over 18 amino acids. The CDR3 coding sequence is TGCGCCAGCGCGGAGGATAGTACAGCGGGGGAATTGAATCAGCCCCAGCATTTT. Protein sequence: CASAEDSTAGELNQPQHF.